The source of this T cell receptor (beta chain) is a study of beta chain features in type 1 diabetes. The study's findings and limits: For patients, the naive, central memory and Treg TCRB repertoires appeared more alike than for healthy donors. Type 1 diabetes patients had TCRB CDR3s that were shorter (moderately but significantly so) in all four CD4+ subsets.

Germline V gives CDR1 LGHNA, CDR2 YSLEER. This CDR3 spans 16 amino acids. V lost 2 bases to trimming and J lost 1 base, with 14 bases between them. As concerns this clone: Its specificity is unknown.

Expressed TCRB transcripts were sequenced because the isolated RNA had all been reverse transcribed beforehand. TCRdb keeps only in-frame clones here, not all; method: immunoSEQ multiplex PCR. The sample records 330,000 or so clones, roughly a fifth being singletons. This rearrangement joins TRBV4-3 to TRBJ1-2; a weak D match, TRBD1 (6 bases). The origin of this receptor is a woman aged 18-35 years in good health. Sequencing used naive CD4+ T cells from blood. CDR3 sequence (DNA): TGCGCCAGCAGCCAACAGGGGTCCGGACTTAACTATGGCTACACCTTC. Translation: CASSQQGSGLNYGYTF.